The 7 T cell receptor beta chains below were found in one sample sequenced in a study of cytomegalovirus exposure and HLA in healthy donors. Amplification used 60 Vbeta primers and 13 Jbeta primers. Sequencing used immunoSEQ multiplex PCR; TCRdb keeps in-frame clones, though not all of them. Of over 150,000 clones listed, almost 85% are singletons. The sequenced material came from PBMCs. The source of these receptors is a boy aged 2-15 years in good health and CMV-seronegative.

The rearrangement uses TRBV7-6 and TRBJ2-2, with TRBD2 identical over 7 bases. V shed 5 bases, J shed 7 bases, and the junction held 10 bases outside the gene matches. CDR3 length equals 15 residues. The germline CDR1 and CDR2 sequences are SGHVS and FNYEAQ. The CDR3, as DNA: TGTGCCAGCAGCGCCGCGACTAGCAGGGTCGGGGAGCTGTTTTTT. It encodes CASSAATSRVGELFF.

The chain is built from TRBV6-1 and TRBJ1-5; D possibly corresponds to TRBD1 (5 bases). Trimming stripped 7 bases from V and 3 bases from J, with 10 bases between. The CDR3 sequence is 13 residues long. Germline V gene sequence: CDR1 MNHNS, CDR2 SASEGT. CDR3: CASNIGVNQPQHF. CDR3 coding DNA: TGTGCCAGCAACATAGGGGTCAATCAGCCCCAGCATTTT.

V usage is TRBV9 and J usage is TRBJ1-1; D is undetermined. The V end lost 4 bases, the J end lost 2 bases, and 9 bases lay between the germline ends. CDR3 length: 13 amino acids. Looked up from germline, CDR1 is SGDLS and CDR2 is YYNGEE. CDR3 residues: CASSRELNTEAFF. The CDR3 DNA is TGTGCCAGCAGCCGGGAGCTAAACACTGAAGCTTTCTTT.

J is TRBJ2-1 and V is TRBV5-4; 7 bases match TRBD2. Germline CDR1 is SGHNT and CDR2 is YYREEE (reference sequence). This CDR3 is built from 15 residues. J was trimmed by 8 bases and V by 4 bases; bases with no gene match: 12. The DNA for the CDR3 is TGTGCCAGCAGCCAGGAGCGGGGAGGGTCTGATGAGCAGTTCTTC. Translation: CASSQERGGSDEQFF. The variable domain in full, completed from reference TRBV5-4 and TRBJ2-1, reads ETGVTQSPTHLIKTRGQQVTLRCSSQSGHNTVSWYQQALGQGPQFIFQYYREEENGRGNFPPRFSGLQFPNYSSELNVNALELDDSALYLCASSQERGGSDEQFFGPGTRLTVL.

The chain couples TRBV18 to TRBJ1-6; D remains ambiguous. Trimming pared 1 base from V and 7 bases from J, leaving 11 bases between. CDR3 length equals 15 residues. The V gene's germline CDR1 is KGHSH and CDR2 LQKENI. CDR3: CASSPQGQVNSPLHF. For the CDR3, the DNA is TGTGCCAGCTCACCACAAGGCCAGGTGAATTCACCCCTCCACTTT.

The chain employs TRBV7-3 and TRBJ2-3, with D unresolved. This CDR3 is built from 13 residues. The germline V gene encodes CDR1 SGHTA and CDR2 FQGTGA. Trimming stripped 5 bases from V and 3 bases from J, with 9 bases between. The CDR3 reads CASSPTRTDTQYF. The CDR3 DNA follows: TGTGCCAGCAGCCCTACGCGGACAGATACGCAGTATTTT.

V usage is TRBV4-1 and J usage is TRBJ2-3; D is uncertain. V shed 6 bases and J shed 0 bases, with 13 bases lying between them. The CDR3 has 15 residues. Germline assignment: CDR1 MGHRA and CDR2 YSYEKL. CDR3 DNA sequence: TGCGCCAGCAGACCTCACGGTACTAGCACAGATACGCAGTATTTT. Translation gives CASRPHGTSTDTQYF.